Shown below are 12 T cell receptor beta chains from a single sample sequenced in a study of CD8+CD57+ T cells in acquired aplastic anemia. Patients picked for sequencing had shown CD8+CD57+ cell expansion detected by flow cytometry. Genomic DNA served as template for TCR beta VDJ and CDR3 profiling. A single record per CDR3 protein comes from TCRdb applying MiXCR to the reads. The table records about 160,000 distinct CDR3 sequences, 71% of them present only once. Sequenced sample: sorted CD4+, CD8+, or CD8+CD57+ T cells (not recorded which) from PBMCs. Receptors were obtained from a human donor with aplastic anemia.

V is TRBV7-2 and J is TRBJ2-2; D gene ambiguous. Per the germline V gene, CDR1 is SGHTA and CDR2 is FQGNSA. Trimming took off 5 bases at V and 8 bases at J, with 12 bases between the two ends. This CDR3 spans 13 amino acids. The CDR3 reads CASSLYPAGELFF. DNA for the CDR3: TGTGCCAGCAGCCTCTATCCGGCGGGGGAGCTGTTTTTT.

The chain's CDR3 is CSAHGQGDEQYF. DNA for the CDR3: TGCAGTGCTCACGGACAGGGGGACGAGCAGTACTTC. V and J are TRBV20-1 and TRBJ2-7; 10 positions agree with TRBD1. J lost 5 bases, V lost 5 bases, and 3 bases had no gene match. This CDR3 contains 12 residues. CDR1 is DFQATT and CDR2 is SNEGSKA in the germline V gene (reference sequence).

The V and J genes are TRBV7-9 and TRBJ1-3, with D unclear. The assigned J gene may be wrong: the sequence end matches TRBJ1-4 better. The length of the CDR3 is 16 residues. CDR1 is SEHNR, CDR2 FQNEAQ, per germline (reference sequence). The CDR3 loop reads CASSLAGGKSNEKLFF. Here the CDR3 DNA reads TGTGCCAGCAGCTTAGCGGGTGGCAAATCTAATGAAAAACTGTTTTTT.

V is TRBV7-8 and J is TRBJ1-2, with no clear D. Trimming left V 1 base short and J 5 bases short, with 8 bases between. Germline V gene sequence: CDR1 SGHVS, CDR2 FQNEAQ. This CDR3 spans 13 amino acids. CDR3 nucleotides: TGTGCCAGCAGCTTAGACGGGGTTTATGGCTACACCTTC. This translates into CASSLDGVYGYTF.

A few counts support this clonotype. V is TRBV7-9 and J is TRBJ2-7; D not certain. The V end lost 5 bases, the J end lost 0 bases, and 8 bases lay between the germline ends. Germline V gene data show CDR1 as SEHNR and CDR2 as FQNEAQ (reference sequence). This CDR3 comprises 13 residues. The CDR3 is CASSNSRSYEQYF. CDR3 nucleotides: TGTGCCAGCAGCAACAGTCGCTCCTACGAGCAGTACTTC.

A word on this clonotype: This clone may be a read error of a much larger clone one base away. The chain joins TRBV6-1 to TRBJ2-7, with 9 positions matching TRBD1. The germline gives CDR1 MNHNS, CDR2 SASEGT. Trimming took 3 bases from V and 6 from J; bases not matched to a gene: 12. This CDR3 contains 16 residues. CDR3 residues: CASSDSLVQGAAEQYF. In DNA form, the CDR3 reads TGTGCCAGCAGTGATTCCCTCGTACAGGGGGCGGCCGAGCAGTACTTC.

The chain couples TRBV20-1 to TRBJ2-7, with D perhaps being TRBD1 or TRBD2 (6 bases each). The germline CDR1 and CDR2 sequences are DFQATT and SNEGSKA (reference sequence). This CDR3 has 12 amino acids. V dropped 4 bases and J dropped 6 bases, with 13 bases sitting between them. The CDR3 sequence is CSAISGGREQYF. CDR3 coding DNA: TGCAGTGCTATTTCTGGGGGGCGCGAGCAGTACTTC.

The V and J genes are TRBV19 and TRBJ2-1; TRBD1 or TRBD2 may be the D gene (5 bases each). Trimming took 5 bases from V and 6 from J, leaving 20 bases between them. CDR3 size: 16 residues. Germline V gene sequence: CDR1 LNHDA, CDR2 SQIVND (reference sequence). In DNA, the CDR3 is TGTGCCAGTAGTGAAGGGGACCCCGACTGGGGCAATGAGCAGTTCTTC. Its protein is CASSEGDPDWGNEQFF.

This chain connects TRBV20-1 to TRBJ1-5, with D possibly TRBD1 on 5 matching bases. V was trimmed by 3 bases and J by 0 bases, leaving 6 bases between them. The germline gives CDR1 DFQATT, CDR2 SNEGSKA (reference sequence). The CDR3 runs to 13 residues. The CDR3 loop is CSARGDSNQPQHF. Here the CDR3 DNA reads TGCAGTGCTAGGGGGGATAGCAATCAGCCCCAGCATTTT.

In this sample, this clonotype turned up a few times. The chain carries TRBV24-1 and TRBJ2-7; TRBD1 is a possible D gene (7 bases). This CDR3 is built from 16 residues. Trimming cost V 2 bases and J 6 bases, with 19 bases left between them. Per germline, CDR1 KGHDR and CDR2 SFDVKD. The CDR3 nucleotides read TGTGCCACCAGTGATTCTCTCGGGACGCAGGGGGGCGAGCAGTACTTC. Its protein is CATSDSLGTQGGEQYF.

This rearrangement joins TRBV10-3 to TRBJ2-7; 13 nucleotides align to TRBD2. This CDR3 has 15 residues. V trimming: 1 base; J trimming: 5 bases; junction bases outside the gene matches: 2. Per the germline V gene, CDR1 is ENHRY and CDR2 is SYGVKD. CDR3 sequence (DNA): TGTGCCATCAGTGAGTACGGACTAGCGGGAGACGAGCAGTACTTC. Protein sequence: CAISEYGLAGDEQYF.

In nucleotides, the CDR3 is TGCGCCAGCAGTGAACGACTAGCGGGAGCCCCCTCGAATCTGCAGTTCTTC. Its protein product is CASSERLAGAPSNLQFF. The rearrangement links TRBV10-2 to TRBJ2-1; 12 nucleotides match TRBD2. The V gene's germline CDR1 is WSHSY and CDR2 SAAADI. Trimming removed 3 bases from V and 12 bases from J; junction bases left unmatched: 15. The CDR3 length is 17 residues.